This T cell receptor beta chain was found in a study of T cell changes during pregnancy in multiple sclerosis. The assay was immunoSEQ multiplex PCR, and TCRdb's table has in-frame clones only and misses some. In the table there are approximately 68,000 clones, roughly 91% of which are singletons. The CDR3 runs to 11 residues. Trimming pared 1 base from V and 13 bases from J, leaving 10 bases between. Germline V gives CDR1 SGHTA, CDR2 FQGNSA. The sequence was collected from a female donor in good health, enrolled as a control in a pregnancy study. The gene calls are TRBV7-2 and TRBJ1-2; D is perhaps TRBD1 (5 bases). This sample comprised peripheral blood, obtained in the third trimester of pregnancy. CDR3 loop: CASSLDRSTTF. The DNA of the CDR3 is TGTGCCAGCAGCTTAGACAGGTCGACCACCTTC. The complete variable domain, with remaining parts taken from reference TRBV7-2 and TRBJ1-2, reads GAGVSQSPSNKVTEKGKDVELRCDPISGHTALYWYRQSLGQGLEFLIYFQGNSAPDKSGLPSDRFSAERTGGSVSTLTIQRTQQEDSAVYLCASSLDRSTTFGSGTRLTVV.